Listed below are T cell receptor beta chains from one sample, sequenced in a study of cytomegalovirus exposure and HLA in healthy donors. TCRdb's copy holds only in-frame clones and misses some; the assay was immunoSEQ multiplex PCR. The sample has around 92,000 clones; 65% to 75% are singletons. The sequencing input was PBMCs. The receptors shown here come from a female donor in good health and CMV-seropositive. CDR3s include the opening cysteine and the closing phenylalanine or tryptophan. A D gene is named only where the DNA matches it firmly. Some rows have no size entry. The others give once, few or many, or a class for an expanded clone.

size,J,V,D,CDR3,DNA
.,TRBJ2-2,TRBV5-1,.,CASSLSWAGGELFF,TGCGCCAGCAGCTTGTCGTGGGCGGGCGGGGAGCTGTTTTTT
once,TRBJ2-2,TRBV7-2,.,CASSTGFAGELFF,TGTGCCAGCAGCACAGGGTTTGCCGGGGAGCTGTTTTTT
.,TRBJ2-1,TRBV19,.,CASRDSYNEQFF,TGTGCCAGTAGGGACAGCTACAATGAGCAGTTCTTC
.,TRBJ2-7,TRBV18,TRBD1,CASSDRGTQGEQYF,TGTGCCAGCTCAGACAGGGGGACCCAGGGCGAGCAGTACTTC
.,TRBJ1-1,TRBV7-8,TRBD1,CASSLGDRVTNTEAFF,TGTGCCAGCAGCTTAGGTGACAGGGTTACGAACACTGAAGCTTTCTTT
few,TRBJ2-7,TRBV6-6,.,CACSGGFGYEQYF,TGTGCCTGTTCAGGGGGGTTCGGTTACGAGCAGTACTTC
.,TRBJ2-5,TRBV19,.,CASSPGDNQETQYF,TGTGCCAGTAGTCCCGGGGACAACCAAGAGACCCAGTACTTC
.,TRBJ2-1,TRBV13,.,CASSGGAESIYEQFF,TGTGCCAGCTCCGGGGGAGCCGAAAGTATCTATGAGCAGTTCTTC
.,TRBJ1-2,TRBV5-4,.,CASSSPAQAFTNYGYTF,TGTGCCAGCAGCTCCCCTGCACAGGCTTTTACTAACTATGGCTACACCTTC
.,TRBJ2-5,TRBV30,.,CAWSVKWAGDRTQYF,TGTGCCTGGAGTGTTAAGTGGGCAGGGGATAGGACCCAGTACTTC
few,TRBJ1-6,TRBV6-6,.,CASSLPGLYNSPLHF,TGTGCCAGCAGTTTACCCGGACTGTATAATTCACCCCTCCACTTT
.,TRBJ2-3,TRBV7-3,.,CASSSSTDTQYF,TGTGCCAGCAGCTCTAGCACAGATACGCAGTATTTT
many,TRBJ1-5,TRBV9,TRBD1,CASSVDRQGRAREKNQPQHF,TGTGCCAGCAGCGTAGACCGACAGGGCAGGGCACGGGAGAAAAATCAGCCCCAGCATTTT
few,TRBJ2-1,TRBV4-2,.,CASSQGRKSEQFF,TGTGCCAGCAGCCAAGGAAGAAAGAGTGAGCAGTTCTTC
.,TRBJ2-5,TRBV10-3,TRBD1,CAISEPGDRQETQYF,TGTGCCATCAGTGAGCCAGGGGACAGGCAAGAGACCCAGTACTTC
.,TRBJ2-1,TRBV7-3,TRBD2,CASSTGTRVRNEQFF,TGTGCCAGCAGCACCGGGACTAGAGTGCGCAATGAGCAGTTCTTC
.,TRBJ2-3,TRBV9,TRBD2,CASSVGLAGADTQYF,TGTGCCAGCAGCGTCGGACTAGCGGGAGCAGATACGCAGTATTTT
.,TRBJ2-1,TRBV18,.,CASSPLQDSYNEQFF,TGTGCCAGCTCACCACTGCAGGACAGCTACAATGAGCAGTTCTTC
.,TRBJ2-3,TRBV18,TRBD2,CASSPAAGASTDTQYF,TGTGCCAGCTCCCCCGCGGCGGGAGCTAGCACAGATACGCAGTATTTT
.,TRBJ2-1,TRBV7-3,.,CASSLTQFNEQFF,TGTGCCAGCAGCTTAACCCAGTTCAATGAGCAGTTCTTC
.,TRBJ1-1,TRBV30,.,CAWSRSPGTEAFF,TGTGCCTGGAGTCGCAGCCCGGGCACTGAAGCTTTCTTT
.,TRBJ2-7,TRBV7-2,.,CASSLNTGNYEQYF,TGTGCCAGCAGCTTGAACACAGGGAACTACGAGCAGTACTTC
.,TRBJ2-3,TRBV2,TRBD2,CASVPTSGRAGGGDTQYF,TGTGCCAGCGTCCCGACTAGCGGGAGGGCCGGGGGTGGAGATACGCAGTATTTT
.,TRBJ2-2,TRBV2,TRBD2,CASSAVGTTNTGELFF,TGTGCCAGCAGTGCGGTGGGGACTACGAACACCGGGGAGCTGTTTTTT
few,TRBJ1-2,TRBV5-1,.,CASSPGTRYGYTF,TGCGCCAGCAGCCCCGGGACACGATATGGCTACACCTTC
.,TRBJ2-7,TRBV7-2,TRBD1,CASSVITGQGGLQQYF,TGTGCCAGCAGCGTAATTACGGGACAGGGGGGATTGCAGCAGTACTTC
.,TRBJ1-5,TRBV21-1,.,CASSKRYRWSNQPQHF,TGTGCCAGCAGCAAAAGGTACAGGTGGAGCAATCAGCCCCAGCATTTT
.,TRBJ1-6,TRBV4-3,.,CASSQDPQGWSPLHF,TGCGCCAGCAGCCAAGATCCGCAGGGGTGGTCACCCCTCCACTTT
.,TRBJ2-7,TRBV29-1,.,CSVAARGYGDYEQYF,TGCAGCGTTGCTGCCCGGGGGTACGGTGATTACGAGCAGTACTTC
.,TRBJ2-5,TRBV4-3,TRBD1,CASSQLGQGKETQYF,TGCGCCAGCAGCCAACTGGGACAGGGGAAAGAGACCCAGTACTTC
.,TRBJ2-2,TRBV30,TRBD1,CAWSKDRESGELFF,TGTGCCTGGAGTAAGGACAGGGAGAGCGGGGAGCTGTTTTTT
.,TRBJ1-1,TRBV14,.,CASSQRRGNTEAFF,TGTGCCAGCAGCCAACGCAGGGGGAACACTGAAGCTTTCTTT
.,TRBJ2-7,TRBV10-1,.,CASSDDRFRSEQYF,TGCGCCAGCAGTGACGACAGGTTCAGGTCCGAGCAGTACTTC
.,TRBJ2-6,TRBV6-5,.,CASRIGSGANVLTF,TGTGCCAGCCGTATCGGCTCTGGGGCCAACGTCCTGACTTTC
.,TRBJ2-3,TRBV7-2,.,CASSFIGGDADTQYF,TGTGCCAGCAGCTTTATTGGAGGGGACGCGGATACGCAGTATTTT
once,TRBJ1-5,TRBV30,.,CAWSRQGGQPQHF,TGTGCCTGGAGTAGGCAGGGAGGTCAGCCCCAGCATTTT
.,TRBJ1-1,TRBV15,.,CATSREWGGTEAFF,TGTGCCACCAGCAGAGAGTGGGGGGGAACTGAAGCTTTCTTT
once,TRBJ1-6,TRBV19,.,CASNTGNSPLHF,TGTGCCAGTAATACGGGGAATTCACCCCTCCACTTT
.,TRBJ1-1,TRBV7-3,.,CASSLVGDTEAFF,TGTGCCAGCAGCTTAGTCGGGGACACTGAAGCTTTCTTT
.,TRBJ1-4,TRBV10-2,TRBD1,CASRQAGGLDEKLFF,TGCGCCAGCCGACAAGCAGGGGGGCTCGATGAAAAACTGTTTTTT
few,TRBJ2-7,TRBV7-2,TRBD2,CASSVGTSGGFSYEQYF,TGTGCCAGCAGCGTCGGGACTAGCGGGGGTTTCTCCTACGAGCAGTACTTC
.,TRBJ2-7,TRBV29-1,.,CSVDGGPSNEQYF,TGCAGCGTTGACGGAGGGCCCTCCAACGAGCAGTACTTC
.,TRBJ2-5,TRBV18,.,CASSPGEQGGETQYF,TGTGCCAGCTCACCAGGGGAACAGGGCGGCGAGACCCAGTACTTC
.,TRBJ2-7,TRBV7-9,TRBD1,CASSFLQGAGEQYF,TGTGCCAGCAGCTTTTTGCAGGGGGCGGGCGAGCAGTACTTC